One sample yielded the 22 T cell receptor beta chains listed below, sequenced in a study of blood T cells in healthy people across ages. Through a sample-barcoded 5' primer and a J-beta primer mix, a second PCR was run for about 6 to 11 cycles. TCRdb redid the calling of the 5' RACE reads with MiXCR, one entry per CDR3 protein. The sample shows 1.8 million or so distinct CDR3 sequences, about 39% of them seen only once. Sequencing was performed on blood. These receptors originate from a human donor in good health.

The chain joins TRBV7-2 to TRBJ2-5; no reliable D call. The CDR3 is 13 residues long. CDR1 SGHTA and CDR2 FQGNSA come from the germline V gene. V gave up 5 bases and J gave up 3 bases, with 10 bases separating them. In DNA, the CDR3 is TGTGCCAGCAGCCGGACCAACGAAGAGACCCAGTACTTC. This encodes CASSRTNEETQYF.

This clonotype was detected only a few times. The rearrangement links TRBV7-9 to TRBJ1-2, with D possibly being TRBD1 (6 bases). V lost 3 bases, J lost 5 bases, and 16 bases lay in between. This CDR3 spans 15 amino acids. Germline values: CDR1 SEHNR, CDR2 FQNEAQ (reference sequence). In nucleotides, the CDR3 is TGTGCCAGCAGCTTTTCTGGGGGCCCTAGGTATGGCTACACCTTC. It is translated as CASSFSGGPRYGYTF.

V usage is TRBV12-3 or TRBV12-4 and J usage is TRBJ2-7, with TRBD1 as a possible D gene (6 bases). The V and J ends lost 7 bases and 0 bases respectively, with 16 bases between them. The CDR3 sequence is 15 residues long. The CDR3, as DNA: TGTGCCAGCACCAAAAACGAGGACAGCTCCTACGAGCAGTACTTC. As protein: CASTKNEDSSYEQYF.

The chain carries TRBV6-1 and TRBJ2-7; D is unresolved. V was cut by 0 bases and J by 2 bases, with 14 bases left in between. The CDR3 is 16 amino acids. Germline V gene sequence: CDR1 MNHNS, CDR2 SASEGT. This CDR3 reads CASSEALSLLPYEQYF. The CDR3 nucleotides read TGTGCCAGCAGTGAAGCGCTTAGCCTTCTTCCCTACGAGCAGTACTTC.

V is TRBV7-9 and J is TRBJ2-2; no reliable D call. Trimming took off 11 bases at V and 0 bases at J, with 10 bases between the two ends. This CDR3 has 13 amino acids. Germline CDR1 and CDR2: SEHNR and FQNEAQ (reference sequence). CDR3: CAGTPANTGELFF. CDR3 coding DNA: TGTGCCGGCACCCCAGCGAACACCGGGGAGCTGTTTTTT.

This clonotype was counted many times. The chain couples TRBV20-1 to TRBJ2-3; 9 bases map to TRBD1. V gave up 5 bases and J gave up 3 bases; unmatched junction bases: 9. Germline loops: CDR1 DFQATT, CDR2 SNEGSKA (reference sequence). The CDR3 is made up of 15 amino acids. Here the CDR3 reads CSAPPPGQGTDTQYF. The DNA of the CDR3 is TGCAGTGCTCCCCCCCCGGGACAGGGAACAGATACGCAGTATTTT.

This clonotype has more than one count but fewer than ten. The V and J genes are TRBV10-3 and TRBJ2-3; tentatively, D is TRBD2 (5 bases). Germline lookup yields CDR1 ENHRY and CDR2 SYGVKD. Trimming took off 3 bases at V and 5 bases at J, with 12 bases between the two ends. The CDR3 contains 14 residues. CDR3 sequence: CAISDRTRGDTQYF. CDR3 sequence (DNA): TGTGCCATCAGTGACCGGACCCGGGGAGATACGCAGTATTTT.

V is TRBV6-5 and J is TRBJ2-7; TRBD2 agrees at 8 bases. The CDR3 contains 16 residues. V shed 0 bases and J 0 bases; nucleotides not matched to a gene: 4. Germline loops: CDR1 MNHEY, CDR2 SVGAGI. Here the CDR3 DNA reads TGTGCCAGCAGTTACTCGAGCGGGGGCCACTCCTACGAGCAGTACTTC. Protein: CASSYSSGGHSYEQYF.

This clonotype was counted between two and nine times. V usage is TRBV5-6 and J usage is TRBJ2-7; possible D gene TRBD1, 6 bases. The ends were cut back, 5 bases at V and 6 bases at J, with 12 bases in the middle. CDR3 length equals 12 residues. Per the germline V gene, CDR1 is SGHDT and CDR2 is YYEEEE. Here the CDR3 DNA reads TGTGCCAGCAGACTACAGGGAACCGAGCAGTACTTC. Translated, it gives CASRLQGTEQYF.

This clonotype was detected a few times. The chain links TRBV4-3 to TRBJ2-6, with 7 bases fitting TRBD1. CDR1 and CDR2 (germline): LGHNA, YSLEER. V lost 1 base, J lost 0 bases, and 6 bases stayed unmatched. CDR3 length equals 18 residues. CDR3 protein: CASSQAGGLSSGANVLTF. Here the CDR3 DNA reads TGCGCCAGCAGCCAAGCAGGGGGTCTAAGCTCTGGGGCCAACGTCCTGACTTTC.

Comment on this clonotype: The junction departs from germline at one end; a sequencing error may be responsible. This sequence joins TRBV11-2 and TRBJ2-1, with 10 bases identical to TRBD2. Germline CDR1 is SGHAT and CDR2 is FQNNGV. The CDR3 has 14 amino acids. The CDR3 sequence: CAGSLPTSGDEQFF. CDR3 in DNA: TGTGCCGGCAGCTTACCTACTAGCGGGGACGAGCAGTTCTTC.

The J gene is TRBJ2-1, the V gene TRBV7-2; 12 bases align to TRBD2. The germline V gene has CDR1 SGHTA and CDR2 FQGNSA. Trimming cost V 6 bases and J 3 bases; bases outside gene matches: 15. CDR3 size: 19 residues. In DNA, the CDR3 is TGTGCCAGCAGTTACCCGGGACTAGCGGGTATCGGCGTCTACAATGAGCAGTTCTTC. It yields the protein CASSYPGLAGIGVYNEQFF.

The J gene is TRBJ2-1, the V gene TRBV20-1; 7 nucleotides align to TRBD1. The J call may be faulty, since TRBJ2-7 better matches the DNA end. Germline assignment: CDR1 DFQATT and CDR2 SNEGSKA (reference sequence). This CDR3 is built from 14 residues. In nucleotides, the CDR3 is TGCAGTGCCCACTCGACAGGGTCCTACAATGAGCAGTACTTC. Amino acids: CSAHSTGSYNEQYF.

Comments on this clonotype: One end of the junction is discordant with germline, which a read error may explain. This chain uses TRBV10-3 with TRBJ1-2; possibly TRBD1 for D (5 bases). The CDR3 sequence is 16 residues long. The germline V gene has CDR1 ENHRY and CDR2 SYGVKD. The CDR3 sequence: CAISESKDTPNYSYTF. CDR3 DNA sequence: TGTGCCATCAGTGAGTCCAAGGACACCCCTAACTATAGCTACACCTTC.

In its sample, this clonotype was seen a few times. The chain employs TRBV12-3 or TRBV12-4 and TRBJ1-2, with D maybe TRBD1 (5 bases). Trimming cost V 3 bases and J 2 bases, with 16 bases left between them. There are 16 residues in the CDR3. This chain's CDR3 is CASSFLLGGENYGYTF. As DNA, the CDR3 is TGTGCCAGCAGTTTCCTTCTCGGGGGAGAAAACTATGGCTACACCTTC.

The chain is built from TRBV7-2 and TRBJ1-5, with 7 bases lining up with TRBD1. The germline V gene has CDR1 SGHTA and CDR2 FQGNSA. Unmatched junction bases numbered 6, after V lost 4 bases and J lost 6 bases. The CDR3 contains 14 residues. The CDR3 spells CASSSWTGSQPQHF. CDR3 bases: TGTGCCAGCAGCTCCTGGACAGGAAGTCAGCCCCAGCATTTT.

As to this clonotype: Relative to the germline gene, one junction end is altered; a read error may explain this. The chain joins TRBV6-2 or TRBV6-3 to TRBJ2-1; D is unresolved. Germline lookup yields CDR1 MNHEY and CDR2 SVGEGT. This CDR3 is 16 amino acids long. The CDR3: CASSKPDIRSYSEQFF. CDR3 in DNA: TGTGCCAGCAGCAAACCTGACATCCGCTCCTACAGTGAGCAGTTCTTC.

The chain is built from TRBV30 and TRBJ2-5; D could derive from TRBD1 or TRBD2 (5 bases each). Germline loops: CDR1 GTSNPN, CDR2 SVGIG (reference sequence). V shed 5 bases and J shed 7 bases, with 17 bases lying between them. The CDR3 loop spans 13 amino acids. CDR3 residues: CAWVGTSRGTQYF. In DNA form, the CDR3 reads TGTGCCTGGGTAGGGACCTCCAGAGGGACCCAGTACTTC.

This clonotype was counted between two and nine times. The chain links TRBV4-2 to TRBJ2-7; 7 positions agree with TRBD1. The CDR3 consists of 13 residues. V was clipped by 4 bases and J by 3 bases; unmatched bases: 3. CDR1 and CDR2 (germline): LGHNA, YNFKEQ. The CDR3 DNA is TGTGCCAGCAGCCGGGACAGAATCTACGAGCAGTACTTC. Translation gives CASSRDRIYEQYF.

The J gene is TRBJ1-2, the V gene TRBV5-1; 9 bases map to TRBD1. This CDR3 has 14 amino acids. V lost 0 bases, J lost 6 bases, and 3 bases stayed unmatched. CDR1 and CDR2 (germline): SGHRS, YFSETQ. CDR3 region: CASSLDGTGNGYTF. The CDR3 bases are TGCGCCAGCAGCTTGGACGGGACAGGGAATGGCTACACCTTC.

This clonotype was counted at least ten times. The chain employs TRBV10-3 and TRBJ1-6; D uncertain. CDR3 size: 14 residues. Between the trimmed V and J ends, which lost 4 bases and 14 bases, there was a span of 18 bases. Germline CDR1 ENHRY, CDR2 SYGVKD. CDR3 region: CAISVSRGFYSLHF. The CDR3 DNA follows: TGTGCCATCAGTGTGAGTAGAGGGTTTTATTCCCTCCACTTT.

In this sample, this clonotype turned up a few times. The rearrangement links TRBV6-2 or TRBV6-3 to TRBJ2-5; D might be TRBD1 (6 bases). This CDR3 has 12 residues. Per the germline V gene, CDR1 is MNHEY and CDR2 is SVGEGT. The V end lost 10 bases, the J end lost 12 bases, and 21 bases lay between the germline ends. CDR3 coding DNA: TGTGCCACCAAGACTCGGACAGAAGGCAAGTACTTC. As protein: CATKTRTEGKYF.